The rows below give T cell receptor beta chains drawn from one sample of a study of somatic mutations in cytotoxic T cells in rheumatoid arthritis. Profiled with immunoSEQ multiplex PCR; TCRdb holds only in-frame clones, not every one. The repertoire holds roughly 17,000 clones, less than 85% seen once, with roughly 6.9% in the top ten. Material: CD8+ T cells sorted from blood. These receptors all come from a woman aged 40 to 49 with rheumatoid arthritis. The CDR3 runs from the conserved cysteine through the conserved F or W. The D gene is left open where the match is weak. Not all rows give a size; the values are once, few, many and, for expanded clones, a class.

TGTGCCAGCAGTGACGGGGACTTCAAAAATCAGCCCCAGCATTTT CASSDGDFKNQPQHF NA TRBV2 NA TRBJ1-5
TGTGCCAGCTCGCCGCCGGGACAGGGGGTGGATACGCAGTATTTT CASSPPGQGVDTQYF TRBD1 TRBV18 NA TRBJ2-3
TGCGCCAGCAGCCCAACCTCGGACGGACTCGAGCAGTACTTC CASSPTSDGLEQYF NA TRBV4-1 few TRBJ2-7
TGTGCCAGCTCACGGACGGGACAGGGCCTTAGGGACACTGAAGCTTTCTTT CASSRTGQGLRDTEAFF TRBD1 TRBV18 NA TRBJ1-1
TGTGCCAGCAGTCCGACCCCCGGACTAGCGGGATTACTCCCCACAGATACGCAGTATTTT CASSPTPGLAGLLPTDTQYF TRBD2 TRBV28 NA TRBJ2-3
TGCGCCAGCAGCCGAACTAGCCGCCCGCCAGATACGCAGTATTTT CASSRTSRPPDTQYF NA TRBV4-1 NA TRBJ2-3
TGCGCCAGCAGCCCGCTTTCGCGGGAGGGGGAGCAGTTCTTC CASSPLSREGEQFF TRBD2 TRBV4-1 NA TRBJ2-1
TGTGCCAGCAGCCAAGATCCCCAATATGGCTACACCTTC CASSQDPQYGYTF NA TRBV14 NA TRBJ1-2
TGTGCCAGCAGTGGGGATGGGGGGGGGCACTCCTACGAGCAGTACTTC CASSGDGGGHSYEQYF NA TRBV2 NA TRBJ2-7
TGTGCCACCAGCAGAGAAGACAGTTTGACAGATACGCAGTATTTT CATSREDSLTDTQYF NA TRBV15 NA TRBJ2-3
TGCGCCAGCAGCTCAGGAGGGGTACGCGATGAGCAGTTCTTC CASSSGGVRDEQFF NA TRBV5-1 NA TRBJ2-1
TGTGCCAGCAGCCCGGGAGCATACGAGCAGTACTTC CASSPGAYEQYF NA TRBV7-9 NA TRBJ2-7
TGTGCCAGCAGTGAAGAGCGGCTCACAGATACGCAGTATTTT CASSEERLTDTQYF NA TRBV2 NA TRBJ2-3
TGTGCCAGCACTGAGAGCTCCTACGAGCAGTACTTC CASTESSYEQYF NA TRBV6-6 NA TRBJ2-7
TGTGCCAGCAGCTCTTTCGACAGGGTGTTAGACGAGCAGTACTTC CASSSFDRVLDEQYF TRBD1 TRBV5-5 NA TRBJ2-7
TGCGCCAGCAGCTTGCTCGGCGGGAGTGCTGAGCAGTTCTTC CASSLLGGSAEQFF TRBD2 TRBV5-1 NA TRBJ2-1
TGCGCCAGCAGCTCGGACAGGGGGCGCAGAAATGAGCAGTTCTTC CASSSDRGRRNEQFF TRBD1 TRBV5-1 NA TRBJ2-1
TGTGCCAGCAGCTTGGCGGGAGTCTCTCCGTTCTTC CASSLAGVSPFF TRBD2 TRBV7-2 NA TRBJ2-1
TGCGCCTGTCTGGGGGGGGACGACTATGGCTACACCTTC CACLGGDDYGYTF NA TRBV10-2 NA TRBJ1-2
TGTGCCATCAGTGATCCACTACTAGGGAAGCGGGAGACCCAGTACTTC CAISDPLLGKRETQYF NA TRBV10-3 NA TRBJ2-5
TGCGCCAGCAGCTGGGGGGGACTAGTAGGGGATGAAGAGACCCAGTACTTC CASSWGGLVGDEETQYF TRBD2 TRBV5-1 NA TRBJ2-5
TGTGCCAGCAGTGGCTCACAGGGACAAGAGACCCAGTACTTC CASSGSQGQETQYF NA TRBV6-1 NA TRBJ2-5
TGTGCCAGCACCACCGGGGGGAATGAAGCTTTCTTT CASTTGGNEAFF NA TRBV5-6 NA TRBJ1-1
TGTGCCAGCAGCCAAGATTTCCCCGAGTGGAAACTGTTTTTT CASSQDFPEWKLFF NA TRBV14 NA TRBJ1-4
TGTGCCAGCAGTTTAGGGGGGGGGAGAGGGTCCTACGAGCAGTACTTC CASSLGGGRGSYEQYF TRBD2 TRBV28 NA TRBJ2-7
TGTGCCAGTAGTATCCGCGACAGGGGCTTGAACACTGAAGCTTTCTTT CASSIRDRGLNTEAFF TRBD1 TRBV19 NA TRBJ1-1
TGTGCCAGCAGCCTCAGTGATACGCAGTATTTT CASSLSDTQYF NA TRBV7-6 NA TRBJ2-3
TGTGCCAGTAGTGGAGGACAGGCATACGAGCAGCACTTC CASSGGQAYEQHF TRBD1 TRBV19 NA TRBJ2-7
TGTGCCAGCAGTGGGGTTGGACAGGGGGCGGACGAGCAGTACTTC CASSGVGQGADEQYF TRBD1 TRBV2 NA TRBJ2-7
TGTGCCAGCAGCGTGCGGGACAGCCCCAGCACAGATACGCAGTATTTT CASSVRDSPSTDTQYF NA TRBV9 once TRBJ2-3
TGTGCCAGCAGCCAAGATATGGCGGGGGGCACAGATACGCAGTATTTT CASSQDMAGGTDTQYF TRBD2 TRBV4-2 NA TRBJ2-3
TGTGCCAGCAGCTCAGGGGGGAGTAGCTCCTACAATGAGCAGTTCTTC CASSSGGSSSYNEQFF NA TRBV5-6 NA TRBJ2-1